This TCR beta chain was observed in a study of blood T cell repertoires in COVID-19. Study information: Material from acute and convalescent COVID-19 was sourced from the United States, Italy and Spain. PBMCs, B-cell-depleted T cells, or T cells were the source of the cDNA or gDNA that made up the material.

In the original analysis: Amplification of reference gene primers provided the estimated nucleated cell counts. Sequencing was performed with immunoSEQ multiplex PCR; in TCRdb, only in-frame clones are kept and a portion is missing. V and J calls and clone size come straight from that table; D and trimming were deduced from the DNA. The table shows fewer than 200,000 clones, with 88% occurring only once. V was cut by 2 bases and J by 8 bases, with 9 bases left in between. This CDR3 contains 12 residues. Germline V gives CDR1 MNHEY, CDR2 SVGAGI. The chain has TRBV6-5 and TRBJ1-2; a weak D match, TRBD1 (6 bases). The specimen sequenced was peripheral blood. This receptor was identified in a man in his 60s with acute or convalescent COVID-19. In DNA form, the CDR3 reads TGTGCCAGCAGTTACACAGGACAGGGCTACACCTTC. Its translation is CASSYTGQGYTF.